This T cell receptor (beta chain) was documented in a study of early T cells in non-severe SARS-CoV-2 infection (dated by TCRdb to the early 2020s). Background on the whole study: TCR sequencing used bulk RNA from unsorted whole blood, so alpha and beta chains could not be paired.

Study-wide findings and limitations: Matching against VDJdb was skewed toward anti-spike CD8 responses, likely underestimated virus-specific expansions, and missed private and CD4 specificities.

The study was a case-control design nested within a healthcare worker cohort in London, UK, with weekly nasopharyngeal swab PCR tests and blood sampling. Healthcare workers were recruited during the week of the UK lockdown, between 23 and 31 March 2020, and followed weekly for up to roughly 16 weeks. In its sample, this clonotype was seen many times. The specificity of this receptor is unknown. No much larger clonotype is one base removed from it; base qualities were not supplied. The library relied on 5' RACE. The instrument was a NextSeq 500. In the TCR library protocol, unique molecular identifiers were attached to individual cDNA molecules to correct for PCR bias and sequencing error. Sequencing covered both TCR alpha and beta chains, and within each sample the abundances of alpha and beta sequences were tightly co-correlated. The study's processing was this. Decombinator V4 was used to annotate the V gene, J gene and CDR3 of the TCR sequences. Expanded TCRs were defined as changing significantly between any two time points under a Poisson model with p below 0.0001. TCR abundances were normalised to the total number of TCRs sequenced per sample and were expressed as counts per million. MAIT TCRs were defined by TRAV1-2 paired with TRAJ12, TRAJ20 or TRAJ33, and iNKT TCRs by TRAV10 paired with TRAJ18. VDJdb, accessed on 1 November 2021, was searched for TCRs annotated for CMV, EBV and SARS-CoV-2, and TCRs annotated for more than one antigen were excluded. TCRdb trimmed public reads at Q25 via fastp, called clones via MiXCR and kept in-frame beta chains. Merged by CDR3 protein, the rows form single entries marked with the most common genes and DNA. TCRdb's processing, not the authors', yielded these V and J calls. For this sample there are around 46,000 distinct CDR3 sequences; roughly 12% appear just once. The ten largest clones take up 20% to 25% of the sample.

CDR1 MNHEY and CDR2 SVGEGT are derived from the germline V gene. From the cysteine up to the phenylalanine, the CDR3 has a length of 14 residues. Only the CDR3 portion is preserved as DNA: 42 bases, with reading frame beginning at the first base. Trimming takes 6 bases off V and 7 bases off J; junction bases not matched to a gene: 5. Sequencing was performed on whole blood. The clonotype originates from an adult who was a healthcare worker with PCR-confirmed SARS-CoV-2 infection or an uninfected control (not recorded which). The chain is assembled from TRBV6-2 or TRBV6-3 and TRBJ1-4; the central 10 bases match TRBD1. The CDR3 loop reads CASSRQGAGEKLFF. The base sequence is TGTGCCAGCAGCCGACAGGGGGCCGGTGAAAAACTGTTTTTT.